The sequence of this T cell receptor beta chain was determined in a study of Ad26.COV2.S vaccination and SARS-CoV-2 variants. About this clone: What it binds is unknown.

General study results and limits: Greater spike-specific TCR breadth was seen in vaccine recipients than in placebo recipients.

This table comes from immunoSEQ multiplex PCR, and its TCRdb copy is limited to in-frame clones, with some not included. The sample records under 550,000 clones, around 90% being singletons. The treatment: about 20 received Ad26.COV2.S at low or high dose, single or two shots; several received placebo; per-sample allocation not given. Sample collection was performed on day 63 after the first vaccine or placebo injection. Boston provided a donor who was an adult aged 18-55 years. Ad26 vector vaccine expressed Wuhan-strain SARS-CoV-2 spike. This sample comprised peripheral blood, obtained in a trial of Ad26.COV2.S vaccine versus placebo. The sequence came from a person aged 18-60 years who received the Ad26.COV2.S COVID-19 vaccine or a placebo.

DNA for the CDR3: TGCGCCAGCAGCCACGGGACAGAGTACAATGAGCAGTTCTTC. It specifies CASSHGTEYNEQFF. This sequence joins TRBV4-1 and TRBJ2-1, with TRBD1 matching 7 bases. V was pared by 3 bases and J by 4 bases, with 3 bases of the junction left unmatched. The CDR3 loop spans 14 amino acids. The germline gives CDR1 MGHRA, CDR2 YSYEKL.